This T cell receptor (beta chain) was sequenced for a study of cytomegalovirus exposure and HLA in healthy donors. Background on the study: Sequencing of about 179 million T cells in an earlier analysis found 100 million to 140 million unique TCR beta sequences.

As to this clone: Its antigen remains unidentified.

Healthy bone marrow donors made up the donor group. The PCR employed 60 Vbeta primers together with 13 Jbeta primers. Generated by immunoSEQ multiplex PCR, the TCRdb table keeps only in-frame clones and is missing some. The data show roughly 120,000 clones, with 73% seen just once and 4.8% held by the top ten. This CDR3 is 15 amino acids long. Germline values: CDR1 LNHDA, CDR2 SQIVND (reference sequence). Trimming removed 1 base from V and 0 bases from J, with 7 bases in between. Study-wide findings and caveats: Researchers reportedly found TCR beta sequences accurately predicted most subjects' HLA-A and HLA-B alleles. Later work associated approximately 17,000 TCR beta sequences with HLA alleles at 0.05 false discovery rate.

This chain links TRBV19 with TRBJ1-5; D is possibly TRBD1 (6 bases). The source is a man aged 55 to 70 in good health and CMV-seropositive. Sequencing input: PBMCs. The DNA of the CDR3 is TGTGCCAGTAGTATAGCAGGGGATAGCAATCAGCCCCAGCATTTT. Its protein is CASSIAGDSNQPQHF. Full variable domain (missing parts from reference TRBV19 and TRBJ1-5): DGGITQSPKYLFRKEGQNVTLSCEQNLNHDAMYWYRQDPGQGLRLIYYSQIVNDFQKGDIAEGYSVSREKKESFPLTVTSAQKNPTAFYLCASSIAGDSNQPQHFGDGTRLSIL.